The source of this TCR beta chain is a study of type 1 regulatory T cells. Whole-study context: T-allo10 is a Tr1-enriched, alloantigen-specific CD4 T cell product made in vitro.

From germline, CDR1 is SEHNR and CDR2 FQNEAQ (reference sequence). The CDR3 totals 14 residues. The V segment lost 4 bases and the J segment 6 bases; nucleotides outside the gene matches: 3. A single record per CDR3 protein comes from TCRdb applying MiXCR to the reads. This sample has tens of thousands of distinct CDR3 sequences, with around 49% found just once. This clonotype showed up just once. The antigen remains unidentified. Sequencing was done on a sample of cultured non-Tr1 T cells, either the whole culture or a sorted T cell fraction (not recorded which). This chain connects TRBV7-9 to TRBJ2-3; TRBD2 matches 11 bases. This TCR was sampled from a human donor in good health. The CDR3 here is CASSSRTSGDTQYF. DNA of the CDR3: TGTGCCAGCAGCTCCCGGACTAGCGGGGATACGCAGTATTTT.